This T cell receptor beta chain was captured in a study of Ad26.COV2.S vaccination and SARS-CoV-2 variants. Study-wide context: Ad26.COV2.S, an intramuscular injection, was given once or twice 56 days apart.

The CDR3 has 16 amino acids. V lost 9 bases to trimming and J lost 0 bases; unmatched junction nucleotides: 2. Germline V gives CDR1 KGHDR, CDR2 SFDVKD. Treatment here: over 15 received Ad26.COV2.S at low or high dose, single or two shots; 5 received placebo; per-sample allocation not given. Repertoires come from day 63 after the first vaccine or placebo injection. Only in-frame clones appear in the TCRdb table, and some are missing; sequencing was by immunoSEQ multiplex PCR. Of hundreds of thousands of clones listed, around 83% were seen once; the top ten hold 3% to 4%. The chain combines TRBV24-1 with TRBJ2-2; TRBD2 matches at 14 bases. The starting material was peripheral blood, obtained in a trial of Ad26.COV2.S vaccine versus placebo. The receptor was derived from a person aged 18 to 59 who received the Ad26.COV2.S COVID-19 vaccine or a placebo. The CDR3 region is CATGGLAGANTGELFF. The CDR3 DNA reads as TGTGCCACCGGGGGACTAGCGGGGGCGAACACCGGGGAGCTGTTTTTT.